The 26 T cell receptor beta chains listed next were all sequenced from one sample in a study of a mutant IDH1 vaccine in newly diagnosed glioma. Specified time point: week 5, during vaccination. A 20-mer mutant IDH1 peptide at 300 ug was injected subcutaneously with topical imiquimod. Profiled with immunoSEQ multiplex PCR; TCRdb holds only in-frame clones, not every one. The sample has about 83,000 clones; around nine tenths are singletons. Their antigens are not known. This specimen consisted of PBMCs, obtained from a glioma patient whose treatment included an IDH1 peptide vaccine. These receptors all come from a woman in her fifties or sixties with glioma.

The chain links TRBV25-1 to TRBJ1-1; TRBD1 is a possible D gene (5 bases). Germline V gives CDR1 MGHDK, CDR2 SYGVNS. The CDR3 runs 13 residues. V gave up 3 bases and J gave up 5 bases, with 10 bases separating them. The chain's CDR3 is CASSDGAGTEAFF. In DNA form, the CDR3 reads TGTGCCAGCAGTGACGGGGCGGGGACTGAAGCTTTCTTT.

The count of this clone is one. The chain recombines TRBV28 with TRBJ1-2; D perhaps matches TRBD1 (5 bases). The CDR3 has 14 residues. The germline V gene has CDR1 MDHEN and CDR2 SYDVKM. V was trimmed by 5 bases and J by 2 bases, leaving 12 bases between them. The CDR3, as DNA: TGTGCCAGCAGTCTACAAACAGGAAACTATGGCTACACCTTC. Its translation: CASSLQTGNYGYTF.

This rearrangement joins TRBV9 to TRBJ2-5, with D maybe TRBD2 (5 bases). V was cut by 1 base and J by 2 bases, with 9 bases left in between. The CDR3 extends over 14 amino acids. The V gene's germline CDR1 is SGDLS and CDR2 YYNGEE. DNA of the CDR3: TGTGCCAGCAGCGTAAACGGGGTACAAGAGACCCAGTACTTC. Amino acid sequence: CASSVNGVQETQYF. The full variable domain, in which reference TRBV9 and TRBJ2-5 provide the parts outside the CDR3, is DSGVTQTPKHLITATGQRVTLRCSPRSGDLSVYWYQQSLDQGLQFLIQYYNGEERAKGNILERFSAQQFPDLHSELNLSSLELGDSALYFCASSVNGVQETQYFGPGTRLLVL.

The V and J genes are TRBV5-1 and TRBJ2-5; 9 bases are shared with TRBD1. Per germline, CDR1 SGHRS and CDR2 YFSETQ. The V gene end was trimmed by 0 bases and the J gene end by 5 bases; junction bases not matched to a gene: 5. The CDR3 has 15 amino acids. The CDR3 protein is CASSLGQGGWETQYF. In DNA, the CDR3 is TGCGCCAGCAGCTTGGGACAGGGGGGATGGGAGACCCAGTACTTC.

This chain connects TRBV27 to TRBJ2-7, with D unclear. Germline lookup yields CDR1 MNHEY and CDR2 SMNVEV (reference sequence). V lost 3 bases and J 2 bases, leaving 11 bases between the germline ends. The CDR3 sequence is 14 residues long. CDR3: CASSFQASPYEQYF. CDR3 coding DNA: TGTGCCAGCAGTTTTCAGGCGTCGCCCTACGAGCAGTACTTC.

In its sample, this clone was seen a few times. The genes are TRBV19 and TRBJ1-1; TRBD1 matches 8 bases. From germline, CDR1 is LNHDA and CDR2 SQIVND (reference sequence). The CDR3 sequence is 14 residues long. The V segment lost 7 bases and the J segment 4 bases; nucleotides outside the gene matches: 8. The CDR3 spells CASTQQGAITEAFF. The CDR3 DNA reads TGTGCCAGTACCCAGCAGGGGGCGATCACTGAAGCTTTCTTT.

The chain has TRBV19 and TRBJ1-1; 7 nucleotides agree with TRBD1. The V gene's germline CDR1 is LNHDA and CDR2 SQIVND (reference sequence). J was trimmed by 5 bases and V by 2 bases; bases with no gene match: 2. The CDR3 covers 13 residues. Written as DNA, the CDR3 is TGTGCCAGTAGTATAAACAGGGGTACTGAAGCTTTCTTT. Translated: CASSINRGTEAFF.

A single count supports this clone. CDR3 loop: CASRRLAGDQETQYF. Here the CDR3 DNA reads TGTGCCAGTCGCCGACTAGCGGGAGACCAAGAGACCCAGTACTTC. This chain links TRBV19 with TRBJ2-5; TRBD2 aligns across 12 bases. Trimming took 8 bases from V and 0 from J; bases not matched to a gene: 4. The V gene's germline CDR1 is LNHDA and CDR2 SQIVND (reference sequence). The CDR3 contains 15 residues.

The V and J genes are TRBV2 and TRBJ2-3; TRBD2 matches at 11 bases. Germline CDR1 and CDR2: SNHLY and FYNNEI. After removal of 8 bases from V and 3 bases from J, the junction contained 10 bases not matched to a gene. The length of the CDR3 is 16 residues. CDR3 DNA sequence: TGTGCCAGCCAATTTACTAGCGGGAGTGAGACAGATACGCAGTATTTT. Its translation is CASQFTSGSETDTQYF.

The chain combines TRBV7-9 with TRBJ2-5, with D uncertain. The CDR3 is 17 amino acids. Trimming shortened V by 0 bases and J by 5 bases, and 19 bases separated the two germline ends. Per the germline V gene, CDR1 is SEHNR and CDR2 is FQNEAQ (reference sequence). The CDR3 here is CASSLALIALRRETQYF. The CDR3 nucleotides are TGTGCCAGCAGCTTAGCGCTAATAGCACTTCGTAGGGAGACCCAGTACTTC. Full variable domain (rest looked up from reference TRBV7-9 and TRBJ2-5): DTGVSQNPRHKITKRGQNVTFRCDPISEHNRLYWYRQTLGQGPEFLTYFQNEAQLEKSRLLSDRFSAERPKGSFSTLEIQRTEQGDSAMYLCASSLALIALRRETQYFGPGTRLLVL.

This rearrangement joins TRBV19 to TRBJ2-7; 8 bases are shared with TRBD1. Losses at the gene ends were 3 bases for V and 0 bases for J; bases not matched to a gene: 1. The CDR3 contains 14 residues. Germline V CDR1 and CDR2: LNHDA, SQIVND (reference sequence). In nucleotides, the CDR3 is TGTGCCAGTAGTATGACAGGGGCCTCCTACGAGCAGTACTTC. This sequence encodes CASSMTGASYEQYF. The entire variable domain, with the rest obtained from reference TRBV19 and TRBJ2-7, is as follows: DGGITQSPKYLFRKEGQNVTLSCEQNLNHDAMYWYRQDPGQGLRLIYYSQIVNDFQKGDIAEGYSVSREKKESFPLTVTSAQKNPTAFYLCASSMTGASYEQYFGPGTRLTVT.

The chain couples TRBV20-1 to TRBJ2-1; D not resolved. V was trimmed by 0 bases and J by 6 bases, leaving 3 bases between them. This CDR3 comprises 11 residues. Germline CDR1 reads DFQATT; CDR2 reads SNEGSKA (reference sequence). CDR3 sequence (DNA): TGCAGTGCTAGAGATTCCAATGAGCAGTTCTTC. Protein: CSARDSNEQFF.

The chain links TRBV2 to TRBJ2-5; 12 bases match TRBD2. Germline CDR1 is SNHLY and CDR2 is FYNNEI. CDR3 size: 14 residues. Trimming removed 4 bases from V and 5 bases from J; junction bases left unmatched: 2. Written as DNA, the CDR3 is TGTGCCAGCAGTGGACTAGCGGGAGAGGAGACCCAGTACTTC. Translating gives CASSGLAGEETQYF.

The chain employs TRBV6-1 and TRBJ2-3; D may be TRBD1 or TRBD2 (5 bases each). From germline, CDR1 is MNHNS and CDR2 SASEGT. Between the trimmed V and J ends, which lost 6 bases and 2 bases, there was a span of 15 bases. The CDR3 covers 15 residues. CDR3 coding DNA: TGTGCCAGCAGCCCCTTGGGACCCATCACAGATACGCAGTATTTT. Protein product: CASSPLGPITDTQYF.

The chain joins TRBV6-5 to TRBJ1-1; 10 bases align to TRBD1. The CDR3 sequence is 14 residues long. J gave up 10 bases and V 5 bases, and 10 bases lay outside the gene matches. CDR1 and CDR2 (germline): MNHEY, SVGAGI. Here the CDR3 DNA reads TGTGCCAGCAGTCCGACCGACAGGGGGCGCCCAGCTTTCTTT. Its translation: CASSPTDRGRPAFF.

V is TRBV30 and J is TRBJ2-7, with D possibly TRBD2 on 5 matching bases. This CDR3 has 13 amino acids. With 5 bases removed from V and 0 bases from J, the gap between germline ends came to 11 bases. Germline V lookup: CDR1 GTSNPN, CDR2 SVGIG (reference sequence). For the CDR3, the DNA is TGTGCCTGGGGGAGCGGATCCTCCTACGAGCAGTACTTC. It is translated as CAWGSGSSYEQYF.

This CDR3 is CASSSQTGDLYNEQFF. The CDR3 DNA follows: TGTGCCAGCAGCTCCCAGACAGGGGACCTCTACAATGAGCAGTTCTTC. V usage is TRBV11-2 and J usage is TRBJ2-1, with 8 bases aligning to TRBD1. Germline V CDR1 and CDR2: SGHAT, FQNNGV. This CDR3 spans 16 amino acids. Unmatched junction bases numbered 8, after V lost 4 bases and J lost 3 bases.

V is TRBV27 and J is TRBJ2-5; a possible D gene is TRBD2 (5 bases). V lost 6 bases and J lost 5, with 19 bases in between. CDR1 MNHEY and CDR2 SMNVEV come from the germline V gene (reference sequence). This CDR3 comprises 15 residues. The CDR3 region is CASSFPAAHGETQYF. The CDR3 nucleotides are TGTGCCAGCAGCTTCCCAGCGGCCCATGGGGAGACCCAGTACTTC.

The chain has TRBV2 and TRBJ2-7; 15 positions agree with TRBD2. The V gene end was trimmed by 7 bases and the J gene end by 0 bases; junction bases not matched to a gene: 4. Germline V gene sequence: CDR1 SNHLY, CDR2 FYNNEI. The CDR3 extends over 16 amino acids. The CDR3 loop reads CASTGTSGRSSYEQYF. CDR3 nucleotides: TGTGCCAGCACCGGGACTAGCGGGAGGTCCTCCTACGAGCAGTACTTC.

The chain joins TRBV2 to TRBJ2-2, with 7 bases lining up with TRBD1. Losses at the gene ends were 4 bases for V and 7 bases for J; bases not matched to a gene: 3. CDR3 length equals 13 residues. CDR1 SNHLY and CDR2 FYNNEI come from the germline V gene. The CDR3 DNA sequence: TGTGCCAGCAGTGTCCAGGGGGACGGGGAGCTGTTTTTT. Encoded protein: CASSVQGDGELFF.

The chain links TRBV2 to TRBJ1-6, with D possibly TRBD1 on 5 matching bases. V was shortened by 7 bases and J by 10 bases, with 14 bases between the two germline ends. CDR3 length: 13 residues. CDR1 and CDR2 from the germline V gene are SNHLY and FYNNEI. The CDR3 spells CASTFLDKSPLHF. The CDR3 nucleotides read TGTGCCAGCACTTTCTTGGACAAGTCACCCCTCCACTTT.

The chain carries TRBV15 and TRBJ2-7; D unresolved. CDR1 is LNHNV and CDR2 is YYDKDF in the germline V gene (reference sequence). There are 14 residues in the CDR3. V shed 0 bases and J shed 3 bases, with 9 bases lying between them. DNA for the CDR3: TGTGCCACCAGCAGAGATCGTCTGGACTACGAGCAGTACTTC. It is translated as CATSRDRLDYEQYF.

This chain links TRBV11-2 with TRBJ1-1; D gene uncertain. V gave up 6 bases and J gave up 3 bases, with 11 bases separating them. Looked up from germline, CDR1 is SGHAT and CDR2 is FQNNGV. There are 13 residues in the CDR3. The CDR3 reads CASSFGRDTEAFF. CDR3 nucleotide sequence: TGTGCCAGCAGTTTCGGACGGGACACTGAAGCTTTCTTT.

The chain combines TRBV12-5 with TRBJ2-7; no reliable D call. Germline loops: CDR1 LGHNT, CDR2 FRNRAP. This CDR3 has 13 amino acids. Deletions cut 4 bases from V and 4 bases from J, with 11 bases between. The CDR3 DNA follows: TGTGCTAGTGGTTCCATGTTTGAATACGAGCAGTACTTC. Residues: CASGSMFEYEQYF.

This clone occurred a few times. V gene TRBV28 combines with J gene TRBJ1-5; D is uncertain. V lost 6 bases to trimming and J lost 7 bases, with 13 bases between them. This CDR3 contains 13 residues. Germline-derived CDR1 and CDR2 are MDHEN and SYDVKM. The CDR3 loop is CASSQQPPQPQHF. The CDR3 DNA is TGTGCCAGCAGCCAACAGCCCCCCCAGCCCCAGCATTTT.

The V gene is TRBV6-5, the J gene TRBJ1-1, with unresolved D. Trimming took off 6 bases at V and 8 bases at J, with 10 bases between the two ends. Per the germline V gene, CDR1 is MNHEY and CDR2 is SVGAGI. This CDR3 is 11 amino acids long. The CDR3 loop is CASRIGTEAFF. The CDR3 coding sequence is TGTGCCAGCAGAATAGGAACCGAAGCTTTCTTT.